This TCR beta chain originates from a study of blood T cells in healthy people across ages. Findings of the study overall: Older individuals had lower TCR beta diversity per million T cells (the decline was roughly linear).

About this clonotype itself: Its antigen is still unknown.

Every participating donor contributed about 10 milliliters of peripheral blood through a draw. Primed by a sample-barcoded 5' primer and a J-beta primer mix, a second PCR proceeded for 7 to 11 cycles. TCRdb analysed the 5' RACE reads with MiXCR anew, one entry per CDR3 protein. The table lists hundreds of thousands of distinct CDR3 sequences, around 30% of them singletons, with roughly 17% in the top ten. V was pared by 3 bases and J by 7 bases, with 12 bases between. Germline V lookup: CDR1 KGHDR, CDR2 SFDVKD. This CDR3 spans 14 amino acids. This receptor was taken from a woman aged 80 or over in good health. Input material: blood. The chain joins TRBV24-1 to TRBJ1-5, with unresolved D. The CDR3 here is CATSDAIPGQPQHF. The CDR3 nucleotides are TGTGCCACCAGTGATGCGATTCCAGGCCAGCCCCAGCATTTT.